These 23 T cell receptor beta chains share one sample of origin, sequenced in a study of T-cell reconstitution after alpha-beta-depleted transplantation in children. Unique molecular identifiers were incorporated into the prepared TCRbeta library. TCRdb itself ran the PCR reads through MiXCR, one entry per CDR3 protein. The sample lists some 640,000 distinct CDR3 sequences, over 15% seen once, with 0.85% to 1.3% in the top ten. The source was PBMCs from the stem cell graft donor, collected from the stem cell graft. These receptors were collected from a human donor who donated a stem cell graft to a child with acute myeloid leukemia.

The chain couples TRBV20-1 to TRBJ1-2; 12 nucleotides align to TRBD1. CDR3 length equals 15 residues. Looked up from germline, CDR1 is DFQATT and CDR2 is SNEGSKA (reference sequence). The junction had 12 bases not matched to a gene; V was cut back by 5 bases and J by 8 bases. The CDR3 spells CSADIRGQGAGGYTF. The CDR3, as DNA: TGCAGTGCTGATATCCGGGGACAGGGGGCAGGAGGCTACACCTTC.

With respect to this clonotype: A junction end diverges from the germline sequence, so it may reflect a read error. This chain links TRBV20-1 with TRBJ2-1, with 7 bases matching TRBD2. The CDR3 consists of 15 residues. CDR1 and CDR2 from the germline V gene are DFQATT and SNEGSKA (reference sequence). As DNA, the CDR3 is TGCTGTGCTGGGGGGGGGATTAGCTCCTACAATGAGCAGTTCTTC. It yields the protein CCAGGGISSYNEQFF.

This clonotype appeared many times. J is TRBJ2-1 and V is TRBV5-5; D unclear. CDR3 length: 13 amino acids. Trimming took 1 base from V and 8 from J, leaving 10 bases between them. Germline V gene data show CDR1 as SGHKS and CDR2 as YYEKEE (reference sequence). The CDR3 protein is CASSLPIDHEQFF. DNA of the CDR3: TGTGCCAGCAGCTTGCCGATTGACCATGAGCAGTTCTTC.

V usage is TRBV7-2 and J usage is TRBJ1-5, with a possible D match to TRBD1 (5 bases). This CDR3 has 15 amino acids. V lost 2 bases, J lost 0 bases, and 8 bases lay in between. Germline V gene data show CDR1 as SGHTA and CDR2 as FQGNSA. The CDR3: CASSLWDASNQPQHF. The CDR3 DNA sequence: TGTGCCAGCAGCTTATGGGACGCTAGCAATCAGCCCCAGCATTTT.

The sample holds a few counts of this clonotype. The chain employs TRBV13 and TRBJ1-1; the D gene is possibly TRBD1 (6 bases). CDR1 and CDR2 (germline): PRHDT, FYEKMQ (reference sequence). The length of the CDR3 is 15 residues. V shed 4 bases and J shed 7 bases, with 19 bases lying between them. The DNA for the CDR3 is TGTGCCAGCAGCTCCGGGACACAGGGCGTACGTGAAGCTTTCTTT. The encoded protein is CASSSGTQGVREAFF.

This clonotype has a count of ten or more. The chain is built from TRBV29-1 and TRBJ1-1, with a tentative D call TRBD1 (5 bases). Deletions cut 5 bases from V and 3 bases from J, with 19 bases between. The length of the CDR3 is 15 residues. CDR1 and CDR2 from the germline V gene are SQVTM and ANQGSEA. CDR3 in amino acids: CSVLDIILEDTEAFF. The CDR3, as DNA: TGCAGCGTTCTGGACATCATCCTAGAGGACACTGAAGCTTTCTTT.

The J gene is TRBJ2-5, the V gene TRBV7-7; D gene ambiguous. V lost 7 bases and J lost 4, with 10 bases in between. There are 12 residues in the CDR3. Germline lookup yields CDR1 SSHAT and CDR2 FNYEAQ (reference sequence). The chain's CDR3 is CASISRRETQYF. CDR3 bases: TGTGCCAGCATATCTAGGCGAGAGACCCAGTACTTC.

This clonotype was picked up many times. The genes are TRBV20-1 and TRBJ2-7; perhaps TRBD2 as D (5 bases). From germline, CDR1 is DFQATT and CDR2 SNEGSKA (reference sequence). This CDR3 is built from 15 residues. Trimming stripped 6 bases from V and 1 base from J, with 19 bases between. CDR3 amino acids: CSALTRTSYSYEQYV. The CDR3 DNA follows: TGCAGTGCCCTTACAAGGACTTCTTATTCCTACGAGCAGTACGTC.

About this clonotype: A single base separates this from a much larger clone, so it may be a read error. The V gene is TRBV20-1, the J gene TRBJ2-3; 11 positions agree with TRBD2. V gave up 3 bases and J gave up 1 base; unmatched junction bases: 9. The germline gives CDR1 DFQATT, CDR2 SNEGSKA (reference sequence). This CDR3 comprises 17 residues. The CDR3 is CSARVRLAGFGTDTQYF. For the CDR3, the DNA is TGCAGTGCTAGGGTCCGACTAGCGGGGTTTGGCACAGATACGCAGTATTTT.

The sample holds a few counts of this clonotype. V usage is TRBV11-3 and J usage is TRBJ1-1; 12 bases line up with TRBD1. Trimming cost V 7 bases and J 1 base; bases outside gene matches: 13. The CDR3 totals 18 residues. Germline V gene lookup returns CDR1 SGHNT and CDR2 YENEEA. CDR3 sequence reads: CASNSPPGQGAGNTEAFF. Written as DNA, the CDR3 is TGTGCCAGCAACTCGCCTCCGGGACAGGGGGCGGGGAACACTGAAGCTTTCTTT.

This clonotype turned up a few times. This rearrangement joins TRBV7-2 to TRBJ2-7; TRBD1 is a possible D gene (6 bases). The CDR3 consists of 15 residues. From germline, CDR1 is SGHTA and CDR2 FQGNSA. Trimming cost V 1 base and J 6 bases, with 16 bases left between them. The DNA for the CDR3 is TGTGCCAGCAGCTTAGACCTCCCAGGGGTTGGCGAGCAGTACGTC. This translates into CASSLDLPGVGEQYV.

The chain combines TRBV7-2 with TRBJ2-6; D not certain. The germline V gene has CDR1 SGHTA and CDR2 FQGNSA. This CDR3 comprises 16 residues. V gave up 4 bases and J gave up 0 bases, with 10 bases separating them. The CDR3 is CASSSPLGSGANVLTF. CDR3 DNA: TGTGCCAGCAGCTCACCTCTGGGCTCTGGGGCCAACGTCCTGACTTTC.

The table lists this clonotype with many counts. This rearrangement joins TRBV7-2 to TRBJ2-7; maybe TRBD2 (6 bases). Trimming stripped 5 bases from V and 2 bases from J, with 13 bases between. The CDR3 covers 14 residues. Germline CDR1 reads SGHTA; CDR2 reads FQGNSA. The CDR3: CASSQDGGTYEQYF. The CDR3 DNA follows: TGTGCCAGCAGCCAAGATGGAGGGACCTACGAGCAGTACTTC.

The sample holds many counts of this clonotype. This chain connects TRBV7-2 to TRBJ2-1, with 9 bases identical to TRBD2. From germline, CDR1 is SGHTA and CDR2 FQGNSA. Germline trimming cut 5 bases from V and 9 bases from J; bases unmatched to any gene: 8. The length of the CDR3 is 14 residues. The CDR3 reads CASSPRGGDVEQFF. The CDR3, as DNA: TGTGCCAGCAGCCCCCGCGGGGGGGACGTTGAGCAGTTCTTC.

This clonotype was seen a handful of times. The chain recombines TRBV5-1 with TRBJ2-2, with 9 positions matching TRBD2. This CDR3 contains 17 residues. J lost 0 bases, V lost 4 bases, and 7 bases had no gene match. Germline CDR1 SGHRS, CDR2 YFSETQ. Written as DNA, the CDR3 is TGCGCCAGCAGCCTACCGACTAGCGGAACGAACACCGGGGAGCTGTTTTTT. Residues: CASSLPTSGTNTGELFF.

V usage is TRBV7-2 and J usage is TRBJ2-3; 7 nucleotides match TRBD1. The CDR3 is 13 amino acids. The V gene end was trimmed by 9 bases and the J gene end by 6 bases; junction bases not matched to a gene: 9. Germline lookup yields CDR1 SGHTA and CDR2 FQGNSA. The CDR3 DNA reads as TGTGCCAGTATCGTAGGGGGCGCGGATACGCAGTATTTT. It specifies CASIVGGADTQYF.

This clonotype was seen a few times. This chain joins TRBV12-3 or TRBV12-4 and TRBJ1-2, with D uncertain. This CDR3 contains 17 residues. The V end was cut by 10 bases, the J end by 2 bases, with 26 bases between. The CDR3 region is CATSNADPKNPNYGYTF. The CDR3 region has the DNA TGTGCCACCTCCAATGCGGACCCAAAAAATCCCAACTATGGCTACACCTTC.

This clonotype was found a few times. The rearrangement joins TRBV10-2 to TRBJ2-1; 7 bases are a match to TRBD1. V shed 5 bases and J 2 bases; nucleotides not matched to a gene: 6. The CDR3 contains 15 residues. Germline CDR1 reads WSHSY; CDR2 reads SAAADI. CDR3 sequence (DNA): TGCGCCAGCAGTAAACCGGGACAGACCTACAATGAGCAGTTCTTC. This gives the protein CASSKPGQTYNEQFF.

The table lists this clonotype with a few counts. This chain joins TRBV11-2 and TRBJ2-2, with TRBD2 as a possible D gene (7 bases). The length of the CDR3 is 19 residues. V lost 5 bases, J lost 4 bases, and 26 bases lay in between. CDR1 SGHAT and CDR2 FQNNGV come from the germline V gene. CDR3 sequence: CASSPGGQLRWLGTGELFF. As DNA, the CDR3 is TGTGCCAGCAGCCCGGGGGGACAATTACGGTGGTTGGGCACCGGGGAGCTGTTTTTT.

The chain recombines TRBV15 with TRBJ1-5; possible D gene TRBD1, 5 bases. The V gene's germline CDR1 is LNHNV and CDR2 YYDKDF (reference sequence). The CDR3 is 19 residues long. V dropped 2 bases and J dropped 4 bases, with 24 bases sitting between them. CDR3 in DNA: TGTGCCACCAGCAGACTCGTTCCGGGGCCTGTCGAGTCAAATCAGCCCCAGCATTTT. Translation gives CATSRLVPGPVESNQPQHF.

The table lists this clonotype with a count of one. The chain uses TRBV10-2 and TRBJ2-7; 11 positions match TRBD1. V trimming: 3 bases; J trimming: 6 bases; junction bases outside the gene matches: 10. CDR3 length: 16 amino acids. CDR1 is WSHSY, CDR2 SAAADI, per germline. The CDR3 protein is CASSDLIGTGGSEQYF. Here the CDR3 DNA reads TGCGCCAGCAGTGACCTTATTGGGACAGGGGGGAGCGAGCAGTACTTC.

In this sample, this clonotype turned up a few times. The CDR3, as DNA: TGTGCCAGCAGCCCAGGGGGGATATGGTACAATGAGCAGTTCTTC. Translated: CASSPGGIWYNEQFF. The rearrangement joins TRBV27 to TRBJ2-1; D is perhaps TRBD1 (7 bases). CDR1 MNHEY and CDR2 SMNVEV come from the germline V gene (reference sequence). Trimming stripped 6 bases from V and 4 bases from J, with 16 bases between. CDR3 length: 15 residues.

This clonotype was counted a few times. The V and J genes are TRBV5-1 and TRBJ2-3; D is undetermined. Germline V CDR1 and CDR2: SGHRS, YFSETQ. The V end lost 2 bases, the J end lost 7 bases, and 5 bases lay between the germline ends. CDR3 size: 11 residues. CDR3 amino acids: CASSFTNTQYF. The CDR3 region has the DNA TGCGCCAGCAGCTTTACAAATACGCAGTATTTT.